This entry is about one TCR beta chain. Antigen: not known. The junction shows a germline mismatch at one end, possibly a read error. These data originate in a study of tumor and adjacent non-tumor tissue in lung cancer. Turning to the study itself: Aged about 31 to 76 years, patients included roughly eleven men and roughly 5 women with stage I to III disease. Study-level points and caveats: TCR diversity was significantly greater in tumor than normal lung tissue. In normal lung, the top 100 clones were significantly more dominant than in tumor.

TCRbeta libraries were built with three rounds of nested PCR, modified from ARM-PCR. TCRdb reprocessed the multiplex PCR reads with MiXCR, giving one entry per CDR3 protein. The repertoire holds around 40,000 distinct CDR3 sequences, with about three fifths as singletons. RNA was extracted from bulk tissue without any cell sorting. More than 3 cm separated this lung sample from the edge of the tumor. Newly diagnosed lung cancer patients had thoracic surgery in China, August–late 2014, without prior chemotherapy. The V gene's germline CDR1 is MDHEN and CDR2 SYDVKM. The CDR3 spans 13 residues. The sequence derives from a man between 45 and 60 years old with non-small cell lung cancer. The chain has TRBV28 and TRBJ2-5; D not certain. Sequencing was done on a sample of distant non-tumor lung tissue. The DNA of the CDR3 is TGTGCCAACAGTTTCGTATCTCATCGGGCCCAGTACTTC. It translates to CANSFVSHRAQYF.